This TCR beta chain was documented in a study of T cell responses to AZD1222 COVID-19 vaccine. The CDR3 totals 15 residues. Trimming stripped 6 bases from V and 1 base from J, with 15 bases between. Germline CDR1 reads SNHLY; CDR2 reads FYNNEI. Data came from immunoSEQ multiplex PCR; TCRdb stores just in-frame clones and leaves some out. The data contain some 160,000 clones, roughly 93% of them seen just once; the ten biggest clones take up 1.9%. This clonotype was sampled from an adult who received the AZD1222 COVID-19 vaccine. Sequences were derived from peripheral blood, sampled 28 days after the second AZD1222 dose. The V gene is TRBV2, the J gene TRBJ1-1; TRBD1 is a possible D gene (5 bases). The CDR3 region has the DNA TGTGCCAGCAGAACCAAGGGACTTAAGAACACTGAAGCTTTCTTT. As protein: CASRTKGLKNTEAFF.